This T cell receptor beta chain was found in a study of early T cells in non-severe SARS-CoV-2 infection. Across the study: The input, bulk RNA from unsorted whole blood, was sequenced, and chains were unpaired. Study conclusions and caveats: Clonotype matching in VDJdb favored anti-spike CD8 responses and did not capture private and CD4 specificities.

Attachment of unique molecular identifiers was made to individual cDNA molecules. TCRdb used MiXCR to reprocess the 5' RACE reads, holding one entry per CDR3 protein. The sample lists 55,000 to 70,000 distinct CDR3 sequences; roughly 5.5% were seen once. Only a few counts were recorded for this clonotype. Its antigen remains unidentified. V lost 6 bases and J lost 5; bases outside the gene matches: 6. Germline V gives CDR1 SGHTA, CDR2 FQGNSA. The CDR3 covers 13 residues. Sequenced sample: whole blood. The chain has TRBV7-2 and TRBJ1-2; TRBD1 matches 7 bases. The clonotype comes from an adult who was a healthcare worker with PCR-confirmed SARS-CoV-2 infection or an uninfected control (not recorded which). CDR3: CASSWDSTYGYTF. The DNA of the CDR3 is TGTGCCAGCAGTTGGGACAGTACGTATGGCTACACCTTC.